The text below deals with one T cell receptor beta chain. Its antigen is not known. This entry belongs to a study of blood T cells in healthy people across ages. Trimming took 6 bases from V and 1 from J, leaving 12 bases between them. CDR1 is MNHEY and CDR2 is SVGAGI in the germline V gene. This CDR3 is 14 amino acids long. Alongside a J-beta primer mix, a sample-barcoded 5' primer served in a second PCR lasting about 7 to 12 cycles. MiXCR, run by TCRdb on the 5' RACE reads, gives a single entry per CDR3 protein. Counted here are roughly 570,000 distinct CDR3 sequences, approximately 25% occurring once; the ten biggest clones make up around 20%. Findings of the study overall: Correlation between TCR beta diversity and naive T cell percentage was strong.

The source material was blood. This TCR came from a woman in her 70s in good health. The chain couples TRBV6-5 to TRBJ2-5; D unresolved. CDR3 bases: TGTGCCAGCAGCCCTTTCAGGACCCAAGAGACCCAGTACTTC. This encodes CASSPFRTQETQYF.